The T cell receptor beta chain under discussion was sequenced for a study of shared clonotypes between healthy human individuals. Using immunoSEQ multiplex PCR, the repertoire was profiled, and TCRdb retains in-frame clones only, with some absent. The sample lists 2.3 million or so clones; just over 90% were seen once. The V gene end was trimmed by 2 bases and the J gene end by 9 bases; junction bases not matched to a gene: 11. This CDR3 comprises 15 residues. In germline, CDR1 is SGHRS, CDR2 YFSETQ. The J gene is TRBJ2-1, the V gene TRBV5-1; 7 nucleotides line up with TRBD2. Sequencing was done on a sample of naive CD4+ T cells from PBMCs. Subset indicated: CD45RA+ positively selected. The TCR was taken from a man between 18 and 35 years old in good health. Some clones in this sample may be carry-over from other donors' samples. The CDR3 sequence: CASSFPDSGGGEQFF. DNA of the CDR3: TGCGCCAGCAGCTTCCCCGATTCGGGAGGAGGTGAGCAGTTCTTC.